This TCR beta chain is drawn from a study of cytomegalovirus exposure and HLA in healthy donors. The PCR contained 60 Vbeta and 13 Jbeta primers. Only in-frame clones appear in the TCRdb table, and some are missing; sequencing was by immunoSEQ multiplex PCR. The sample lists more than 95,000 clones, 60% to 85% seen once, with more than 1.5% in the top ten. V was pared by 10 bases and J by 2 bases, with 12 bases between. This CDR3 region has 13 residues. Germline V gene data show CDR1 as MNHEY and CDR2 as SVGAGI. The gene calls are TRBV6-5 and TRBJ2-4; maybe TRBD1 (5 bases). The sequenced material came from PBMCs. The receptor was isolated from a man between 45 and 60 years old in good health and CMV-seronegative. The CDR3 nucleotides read TGTGCCACACCACAGGATTCCAAAAACATTCAGTACTTC. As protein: CATPQDSKNIQYF.